A single sample gave rise to the 7 T cell receptor beta chains below, sequenced in a study of T cells in localized non-small cell lung cancer. The assay was immunoSEQ multiplex PCR, and TCRdb's table has in-frame clones only and misses some. The sample has 75,000 to 95,000 clones, over 60% seen once. Sequencing used PBMCs, obtained before any cancer treatment. The origin of the receptors is a man aged 40 to 70 with stage II squamous cell lung carcinoma.

The chain carries TRBV4-2 and TRBJ1-1; 7 bases map to TRBD1. The J segment lost 1 base and the V segment lost 4 bases, leaving 3 bases of the junction unmatched. From germline, CDR1 is LGHNA and CDR2 YNFKEQ. The CDR3 spans 14 residues. The CDR3 coding sequence is TGTGCCAGCAGCCTCCGACAGGGGAACACTGAAGCTTTCTTT. Its translation is CASSLRQGNTEAFF.

V gene TRBV4-2 combines with J gene TRBJ1-5; the match to TRBD1 covers 8 bases. V was clipped by 0 bases and J by 7 bases; unmatched bases: 5. Germline CDR1 and CDR2: LGHNA and YNFKEQ. The CDR3 contains 15 residues. CDR3: CASSQDGQGGQPQHF. The CDR3 DNA reads TGTGCCAGCAGCCAAGACGGACAGGGAGGGCAGCCCCAGCATTTT.

The chain recombines TRBV7-6 with TRBJ2-1; D unresolved. CDR3 size: 14 residues. The germline V and J ends were trimmed by 1 base and 3 bases, with 7 bases remaining between them. In germline, CDR1 is SGHVS, CDR2 FNYEAQ. In DNA form, the CDR3 reads TGTGCCAGCAGCTTAGGGGCGGTCTACAATGAGCAGTTCTTC. This sequence encodes CASSLGAVYNEQFF.

The chain's CDR3 is CASSIDRASNQPQHF. CDR3 in DNA: TGTGCCAGCAGCATTGACAGGGCATCTAATCAGCCCCAGCATTTT. The genes are TRBV6-6 and TRBJ1-5; TRBD1 matches 7 bases. CDR3 length: 15 residues. Germline V CDR1 and CDR2: MNHNY, SVGAGI (reference sequence). V dropped 6 bases and J dropped 4; count of bases not matched to a gene: 9.

The chain has TRBV6-6 and TRBJ2-1; 7 bases align to TRBD1. Trimming took 6 bases from V and 0 from J; bases not matched to a gene: 5. CDR3 length equals 15 residues. CDR1 MNHNY and CDR2 SVGAGI come from the germline V gene (reference sequence). The CDR3: CASSAGGGSYNEQFF. CDR3 in DNA: TGTGCCAGCAGCGCAGGGGGTGGCTCCTACAATGAGCAGTTCTTC.

The gene calls are TRBV18 and TRBJ1-1, with D uncertain. The length of the CDR3 is 16 residues. V gave up 2 bases and J gave up 1 base, with 14 bases separating them. Germline CDR1 reads KGHSH; CDR2 reads LQKENI. The CDR3 here is CASSPTLTESNTEAFF. CDR3 DNA: TGTGCCAGCTCACCAACCTTAACAGAATCGAACACTGAAGCTTTCTTT.

The CDR3: CASSSGTANEKLFF. In DNA form, the CDR3 reads TGCGCCAGCAGCTCCGGGACAGCTAATGAAAAACTGTTTTTT. The chain has TRBV5-1 and TRBJ1-4, with 7 bases aligning to TRBD1. V shed 3 bases, J shed 3 bases, and the junction held 2 bases outside the gene matches. Germline V gives CDR1 SGHRS, CDR2 YFSETQ. CDR3 size: 14 residues.